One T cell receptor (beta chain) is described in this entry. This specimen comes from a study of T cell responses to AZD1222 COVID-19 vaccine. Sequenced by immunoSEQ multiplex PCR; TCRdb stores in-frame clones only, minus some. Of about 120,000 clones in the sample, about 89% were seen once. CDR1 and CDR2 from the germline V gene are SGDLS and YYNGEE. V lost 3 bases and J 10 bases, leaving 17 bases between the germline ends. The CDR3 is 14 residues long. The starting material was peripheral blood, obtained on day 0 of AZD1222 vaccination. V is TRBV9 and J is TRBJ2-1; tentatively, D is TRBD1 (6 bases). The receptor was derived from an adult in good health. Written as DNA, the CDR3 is TGTGCCAGCAGCGACACAGGGTTCATAGGGGAGCAGTTCTTC. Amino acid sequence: CASSDTGFIGEQFF. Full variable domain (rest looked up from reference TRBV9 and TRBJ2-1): DSGVTQTPKHLITATGQRVTLRCSPRSGDLSVYWYQQSLDQGLQFLIQYYNGEERAKGNILERFSAQQFPDLHSELNLSSLELGDSALYFCASSDTGFIGEQFFGPGTRLTVL.